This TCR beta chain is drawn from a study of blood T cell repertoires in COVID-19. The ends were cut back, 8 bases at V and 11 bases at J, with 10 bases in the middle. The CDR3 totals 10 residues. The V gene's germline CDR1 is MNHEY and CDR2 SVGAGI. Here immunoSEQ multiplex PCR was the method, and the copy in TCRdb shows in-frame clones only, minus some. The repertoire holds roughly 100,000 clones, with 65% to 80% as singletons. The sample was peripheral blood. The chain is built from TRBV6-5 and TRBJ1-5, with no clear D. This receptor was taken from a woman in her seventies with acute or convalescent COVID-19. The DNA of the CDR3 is TGTGCCAGCGAGGAGGAGACCCAGCATTTT. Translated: CASEEETQHF.